This entry lists 15 T cell receptor beta chains sequenced from one sample in a study of CD8 T cells in Susac syndrome. An input of 0.5 to 1 ug of RNA was subjected to reverse transcription using random hexamers. In TCRdb, the immunoSEQ multiplex PCR reads were re-called with MiXCR into one record per CDR3 protein. The sample records under 200,000 distinct CDR3 sequences, roughly 94% being singletons. Material: CD4+ T cells from PBMCs. The receptors here all came from a human donor in good health.

The rearrangement uses TRBV6-5 and TRBJ1-2; the D gene is possibly TRBD1 (5 bases). Trimming took 0 bases from V and 7 from J, leaving 12 bases between them. Germline V gives CDR1 MNHEY, CDR2 SVGAGI. This CDR3 region has 14 residues. The CDR3 protein is CASSYSEGWRGYTF. The DNA for the CDR3 is TGTGCCAGCAGTTACTCGGAGGGGTGGCGTGGCTACACCTTC.

The genes are TRBV29-1 and TRBJ2-7; 9 nucleotides match TRBD1. Losses at the gene ends were 4 bases for V and 1 base for J; bases not matched to a gene: 14. This CDR3 has 17 residues. Looked up from germline, CDR1 is SQVTM and CDR2 is ANQGSEA. CDR3 bases: TGCAGCGTTGGAGGTGGGGGACAGGGAACATCTTCCTACGAGCAGTACTTC. Translation gives CSVGGGGQGTSSYEQYF.

In nucleotides, the CDR3 is TGTGCCAGCTCAACCTCTGGAGGGGACAACACTGAAGCTTTCTTT. Translated, it gives CASSTSGGDNTEAFF. This chain uses TRBV18 with TRBJ1-1, with a tentative D call TRBD1 (5 bases). Per germline, CDR1 KGHSH and CDR2 LQKENI. V lost 5 bases to trimming and J lost 2 bases, with 15 bases between them. The length of the CDR3 is 15 residues.

This clonotype was detected once. V is TRBV19 and J is TRBJ2-4, with D possibly being TRBD2 (6 bases). With 3 bases removed from V and 1 base from J, the gap between germline ends came to 7 bases. CDR1 and CDR2 (germline): LNHDA, SQIVND (reference sequence). This CDR3 contains 14 residues. The CDR3, as DNA: TGTGCCAGTAGTATCGGAGGGGCCAAAAACATTCAGTACTTC. Its protein is CASSIGGAKNIQYF.

The CDR3 is CASSVVEYTGELFF. Here the CDR3 DNA reads TGTGCCAGCAGCGTAGTCGAGTACACCGGGGAGCTGTTTTTT. The V call is TRBV9, the J call TRBJ2-2; D remains unclear. This CDR3 spans 14 amino acids. CDR1 SGDLS and CDR2 YYNGEE come from the germline V gene. Trimming took 0 bases from V and 3 from J, leaving 6 bases between them.

This chain joins TRBV24-1 and TRBJ2-1, with TRBD2 matching 13 bases. Germline CDR1 is KGHDR and CDR2 is SFDVKD. CDR3 length: 16 amino acids. V gave up 5 bases and J gave up 3 bases; unmatched junction bases: 3. Here the CDR3 reads CATSAGTSGNYNEQFF. The CDR3 DNA sequence: TGTGCCACCAGTGCGGGGACTAGCGGGAACTACAATGAGCAGTTCTTC.

The chain links TRBV20-1 to TRBJ2-1, with 9 nucleotides matching TRBD2. Germline trimming cut 3 bases from V and 0 bases from J; bases unmatched to any gene: 6. Germline assignment: CDR1 DFQATT and CDR2 SNEGSKA (reference sequence). This CDR3 comprises 16 residues. The CDR3 bases are TGCAGTGCTAGGGAGGCGGGAGGGCGCTCCTACAATGAGCAGTTCTTC. It translates to CSAREAGGRSYNEQFF.

The rearrangement links TRBV2 to TRBJ2-5; possible D gene TRBD2, 7 bases. The V end lost 8 bases, the J end lost 5 bases, and 18 bases lay between the germline ends. Germline values: CDR1 SNHLY, CDR2 FYNNEI. CDR3 length: 14 amino acids. The CDR3: CASHGGGVQETQYF. The CDR3 region has the DNA TGTGCCAGCCATGGGGGGGGCGTGCAGGAGACCCAGTACTTC.

This clonotype was counted once. The V and J genes are TRBV4-1 and TRBJ1-5; 7 positions match TRBD1. V dropped 0 bases and J dropped 4; count of bases not matched to a gene: 15. CDR1 is MGHRA and CDR2 is YSYEKL in the germline V gene. The CDR3 consists of 19 residues. This CDR3 reads CASSQEFGHRGRGNQPQHF. In nucleotides, the CDR3 is TGCGCCAGCAGCCAAGAGTTTGGGCACAGGGGCCGAGGGAATCAGCCCCAGCATTTT.

The chain is built from TRBV28 and TRBJ2-5; the match to TRBD2 covers 7 bases. Trimming removed 6 bases from V and 2 bases from J; junction bases left unmatched: 6. The CDR3 has 14 residues. Germline lookup yields CDR1 MDHEN and CDR2 SYDVKM. The CDR3 DNA reads TGTGCCAGCAGGGGGGGGATTACACAAGAGACCCAGTACTTC. Amino acids: CASRGGITQETQYF.

The chain carries TRBV20-1 and TRBJ2-1; TRBD2 is a possible D gene (6 bases). CDR3 length equals 15 residues. The germline V gene has CDR1 DFQATT and CDR2 SNEGSKA (reference sequence). The V end lost 5 bases, the J end lost 4 bases, and 18 bases lay between the germline ends. DNA of the CDR3: TGCAGTGCTCCCATGGGTAGCGGAGCTTACAATGAGCAGTTCTTC. Its protein product is CSAPMGSGAYNEQFF.

This clonotype was found once. This rearrangement joins TRBV5-1 to TRBJ1-1; D uncertain. The CDR3 runs 13 residues. In germline, CDR1 is SGHRS, CDR2 YFSETQ. Trimming removed 0 bases at V and 7 bases at J, with 10 bases between. CDR3 nucleotides: TGCGCCAGCAGCTTGGAACCCACAAGTGAAGCTTTCTTT. Translated, it gives CASSLEPTSEAFF.

CDR3 sequence reads: CSARSYEQFF. DNA of the CDR3: TGCAGTGCTAGAAGCTATGAGCAGTTCTTC. This chain connects TRBV20-1 to TRBJ2-1; D gene unclear. CDR1 is DFQATT and CDR2 is SNEGSKA in the germline V gene (reference sequence). V lost 2 bases, J lost 8 bases, and 4 bases lay in between. The CDR3 runs 10 residues.

A word on this clonotype: At one end, the junction sequence differs from germline, possibly due to a read error. V and J are TRBV29-1 and TRBJ1-1; 7 bases match TRBD1. The CDR3 totals 12 residues. Germline V CDR1 and CDR2: SQVTM, ANQGSEA. CDR3 loop: CSVEGQDTTVFF. For the CDR3, the DNA is TGCAGCGTGGAAGGACAGGACACGACGGTTTTCTTT.

This rearrangement joins TRBV7-2 to TRBJ2-7; the D gene is possibly TRBD1 (5 bases). Looked up from germline, CDR1 is SGHTA and CDR2 is FQGNSA. The CDR3 is made up of 13 amino acids. The germline V and J ends were trimmed by 4 bases and 2 bases, with 9 bases remaining between them. The CDR3 DNA sequence: TGTGCCAGCAGCTCCAGGGCACCCTACGAGCAGTACTTC. It encodes CASSSRAPYEQYF.